What follows describes a single TCR beta chain. Antigen specificity is unknown. This record comes from a study of cytomegalovirus exposure and HLA in healthy donors. Per germline, CDR1 SNHLY and CDR2 FYNNEI. CDR3 size: 14 residues. V lost 4 bases and J lost 4, with 13 bases in between. Amplification used 60 Vbeta primers and 13 Jbeta primers. Only in-frame clones appear in the TCRdb table, and some are missing; sequencing was by immunoSEQ multiplex PCR. This repertoire shows around 63,000 clones, about 77% found once; its top ten account for 7.5% to 10%. Study observations and caveats: Common viral pathogens were later found to be apparently linked to several of the most significant clusters. Most TCR beta V segments were productive about 87% or about 30% of the time in an earlier analysis.

This chain links TRBV2 with TRBJ1-1; D not certain. The sample taken for sequencing was PBMCs. The clonotype comes from a man aged 35 to 55 in good health and CMV-seronegative. CDR3 DNA sequence: TGTGCCAGCAGTGTTTGGCGGCCGGGCACTGAAGCTTTCTTT. As protein: CASSVWRPGTEAFF.